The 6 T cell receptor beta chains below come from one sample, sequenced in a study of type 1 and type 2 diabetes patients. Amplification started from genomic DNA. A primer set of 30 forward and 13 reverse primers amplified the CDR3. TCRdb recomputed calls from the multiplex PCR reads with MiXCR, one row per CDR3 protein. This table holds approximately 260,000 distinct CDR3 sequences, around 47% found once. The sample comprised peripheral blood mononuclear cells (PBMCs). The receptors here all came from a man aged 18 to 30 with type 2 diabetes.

In DNA form, the CDR3 reads TGTGCCTTGGCTAGCGGGGAGCTGTTTTTT. It yields the protein CALASGELFF. This rearrangement joins TRBV7-9 to TRBJ2-2; D is ambiguous. CDR1 and CDR2 from the germline V gene are SEHNR and FQNEAQ (reference sequence). V lost 11 bases, J lost 7 bases, and 8 bases lay in between. The CDR3 is 10 amino acids.

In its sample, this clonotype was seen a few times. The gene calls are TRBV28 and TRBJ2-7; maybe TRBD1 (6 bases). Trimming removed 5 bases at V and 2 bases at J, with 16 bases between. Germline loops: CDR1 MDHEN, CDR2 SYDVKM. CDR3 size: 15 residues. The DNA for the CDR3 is TGTGCCAGCAGTCAGGGGTGGACGAGTCCCTACGAGCAGTACTTC. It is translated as CASSQGWTSPYEQYF.

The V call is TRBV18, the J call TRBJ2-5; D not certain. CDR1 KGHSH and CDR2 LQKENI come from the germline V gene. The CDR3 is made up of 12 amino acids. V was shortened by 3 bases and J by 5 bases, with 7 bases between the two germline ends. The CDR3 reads CASSPMSETQYF. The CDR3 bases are TGTGCCAGCTCACCGATGTCGGAGACCCAGTACTTC.

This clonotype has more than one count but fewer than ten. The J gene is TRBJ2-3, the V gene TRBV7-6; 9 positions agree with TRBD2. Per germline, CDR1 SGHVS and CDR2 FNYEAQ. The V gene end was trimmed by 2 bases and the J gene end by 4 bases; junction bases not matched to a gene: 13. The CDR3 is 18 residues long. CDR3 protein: CASSLSGGRAAIADTQYF. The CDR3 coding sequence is TGTGCCAGCAGCTTAAGCGGCGGGAGGGCCGCCATTGCAGATACGCAGTATTTT.

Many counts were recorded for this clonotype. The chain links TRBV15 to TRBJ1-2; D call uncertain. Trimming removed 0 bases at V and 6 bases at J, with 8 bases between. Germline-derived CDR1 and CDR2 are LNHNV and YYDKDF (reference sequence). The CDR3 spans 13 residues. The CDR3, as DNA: TGTGCCACCAGCAGAGACAGGCAGGATGGCTACACCTTC. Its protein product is CATSRDRQDGYTF.

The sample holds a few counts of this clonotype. The chain's CDR3 is CASSSGKSSGAQEHIQYF. DNA for the CDR3: TGTGCCAGCAGTTCAGGGAAGTCTAGCGGGGCCCAAGAGCACATTCAGTACTTC. V gene TRBV12-3 or TRBV12-4 combines with J gene TRBJ2-4, with 9 positions matching TRBD2. This CDR3 has 18 amino acids. V lost 4 bases to trimming and J lost 8 bases; unmatched junction nucleotides: 18.